The sample holds many counts of the clone carrying this TCR beta chain. The antigen remains undetermined. Trimming left V 5 bases short and J 2 bases short, with 9 bases between. The CDR3 is made up of 13 amino acids. Germline V gives CDR1 SGHRS, CDR2 YFSETQ. The data were obtained in a study of T-cell memory formation after mild COVID-19. Study conclusions and caveats: Among clones contracting day 15 to 85, CD4/CD8 was balanced, whereas later expanders leaned CD4+.

Each CDR3 protein is one row after TCRdb ran MiXCR on the 5' RACE reads. Of roughly 14,000 distinct CDR3 sequences listed, over 20% are singletons. The receptor was derived from a man aged 18 to 29 who had mild COVID-19 (a few samples of this study predate the infection). Cell type and time point are not known. The sequenced material came from PBMCs or a T cell subset sorted from them (not recorded which). The chain couples TRBV5-1 to TRBJ2-3; the D gene is possibly TRBD1 (5 bases). The CDR3 here is CASRAGNTDTQYF. CDR3 DNA: TGCGCCAGCAGGGCAGGGAACACAGATACGCAGTATTTT.